Below, 17 T cell receptor beta chains from the same sample are listed, as sequenced in a study of blood T cells in healthy people across ages. Through a sample-barcoded 5' primer and a J-beta primer mix, a second PCR was run for roughly 6 to 11 cycles. TCRdb fed the 5' RACE reads into MiXCR, producing one record per CDR3 protein. The sample includes some 930,000 distinct CDR3 sequences, almost 30% seen only once; the top ten take about 10%. These data were also filed under a second study, of T cells of mothers and their children.

Sequenced sample: blood. These receptors all come from a woman between 40 and 50 years old in good health.

The V call is TRBV5-1, the J call TRBJ2-2; 9 nucleotides align to TRBD1. CDR1 and CDR2 from the germline V gene are SGHRS and YFSETQ. V gave up 4 bases and J gave up 3 bases; unmatched junction bases: 4. The CDR3 has 15 residues. The CDR3 DNA reads as TGCGCCAGCAGCCTATGGACAGGGGACACCGGGGAGCTGTTTTTT. Translation: CASSLWTGDTGELFF.

This clonotype was detected a few times. The V call is TRBV27, the J call TRBJ1-6; possible D gene TRBD1, 6 bases. The CDR3 is 20 residues long. The ends were cut back, 8 bases at V and 6 bases at J, with 32 bases in the middle. Germline V gene sequence: CDR1 MNHEY, CDR2 SMNVEV (reference sequence). CDR3: CASLRTASRVAVASNSPLHF. Here the CDR3 DNA reads TGTGCCAGCCTCCGGACAGCCAGCCGGGTCGCAGTCGCCAGTAATTCACCCCTCCACTTT.

This clonotype has a count of ten or more. The chain employs TRBV12-3 or TRBV12-4 and TRBJ2-1, with D perhaps matching TRBD1 (6 bases). The V gene lost 7 bases and the J gene lost 6 bases, with 13 bases spanning the gap. The CDR3 is 13 amino acids. This CDR3 is CASTGQLFNEQFF. The DNA for the CDR3 is TGTGCCAGCACCGGACAGCTTTTCAATGAGCAGTTCTTC.

This clonotype was counted a few times. The rearrangement joins TRBV20-1 to TRBJ1-6, with TRBD1 as a possible D gene (5 bases). CDR3 length: 14 amino acids. Trimming took 0 bases from V and 9 from J, leaving 12 bases between them. Looked up from germline, CDR1 is DFQATT and CDR2 is SNEGSKA (reference sequence). The CDR3 sequence: CSARDQGRGSPLHF. The CDR3 DNA is TGCAGTGCTAGAGATCAAGGGAGGGGTTCACCCCTCCACTTT.

The sample holds a few counts of this clonotype. The V and J genes are TRBV6-1 and TRBJ1-2, with D possibly matching TRBD1 (6 bases). The V gene's germline CDR1 is MNHNS and CDR2 SASEGT. This CDR3 has 14 amino acids. Between the trimmed V and J ends, which lost 7 bases and 4 bases, there was a span of 16 bases. CDR3 nucleotide sequence: TGTGCCAGCAACCAAGACGGGGGCGCCTATGGCTACACCTTC. The encoded protein is CASNQDGGAYGYTF.

This clonotype was detected a few times. This rearrangement joins TRBV27 to TRBJ1-4; D gene ambiguous. CDR1 MNHEY and CDR2 SMNVEV come from the germline V gene (reference sequence). Trimming left V 8 bases short and J 0 bases short, with 4 bases between. The CDR3 spans 12 residues. The CDR3 is CASQTTNEKLFF. Written as DNA, the CDR3 is TGTGCCAGCCAGACAACTAATGAAAAACTGTTTTTT. Using reference TRBV27 and TRBJ1-4 for the parts outside the CDR3, the full variable domain is EAQVTQNPRYLITVTGKKLTVTCSQNMNHEYMSWYRQDPGLGLRQIYYSMNVEVTDKGDVPEGYKVSRKEKRNFPLILESPSPNQTSLYFCASQTTNEKLFFGSGTQLSVL.

This clonotype was detected only a few times. One end of the junction does not line up with germline, which may come from a read error. The chain joins TRBV7-6 to TRBJ2-3; 8 bases line up with TRBD1. Looked up from germline, CDR1 is SGHVS and CDR2 is FNYEAQ. This CDR3 is built from 15 residues. The CDR3 is CACSSLQGVTDTQYF. The CDR3 DNA reads as TGTGCCTGCAGCTCCTTACAGGGGGTCACAGATACGCAGTATTTT.

This clonotype came up a few times. This chain connects TRBV27 to TRBJ2-1; 7 bases fit TRBD1. J was trimmed by 5 bases and V by 3 bases; bases with no gene match: 10. The germline CDR1 and CDR2 sequences are MNHEY and SMNVEV (reference sequence). The CDR3 is made up of 16 amino acids. The CDR3 reads CASSFMVGTDNNEQFF. CDR3 DNA: TGTGCCAGCAGTTTCATGGTGGGGACAGACAACAATGAGCAGTTCTTC.

J is TRBJ1-1 and V is TRBV4-1; D is uncertain. Germline V lookup: CDR1 MGHRA, CDR2 YSYEKL. The CDR3 loop spans 10 amino acids. V was clipped by 5 bases and J by 10 bases, with 8 bases between them. DNA for the CDR3: TGCGCCAGCAGCGGGAGTGGAGCTTTCTTT. Amino acid sequence: CASSGSGAFF.

Many counts were recorded for this clonotype. The chain combines TRBV29-1 with TRBJ2-7; a weak D match, TRBD1 (6 bases). V was cut by 0 bases and J by 0 bases, with 12 bases left in between. This CDR3 spans 15 amino acids. Germline CDR1 reads SQVTM; CDR2 reads ANQGSEA. DNA of the CDR3: TGCAGCGTTGAAGATTGGACAGCCGGCTCCTACGAGCAGTACTTC. This translates into CSVEDWTAGSYEQYF.

The chain joins TRBV20-1 to TRBJ1-5; 8 bases fit TRBD1. The V gene end was trimmed by 4 bases and the J gene end by 6 bases; junction bases not matched to a gene: 5. The CDR3 runs 13 residues. CDR1 is DFQATT and CDR2 is SNEGSKA in the germline V gene (reference sequence). DNA for the CDR3: TGCAGTGCTATTGACAGGGGCGGTCAGCCCCAGCATTTT. Protein sequence: CSAIDRGGQPQHF.

The chain employs TRBV4-3 and TRBJ2-5; 9 nucleotides align to TRBD1. The CDR3 has 17 amino acids. Germline CDR1 and CDR2: LGHNA and YSLEER. The junction had 10 bases not matched to a gene; V was cut back by 0 bases and J by 5 bases. The CDR3 is CASSQDRGTGYMETQYF. The CDR3 DNA follows: TGCGCCAGCAGCCAAGATCGAGGGACAGGGTACATGGAGACCCAGTACTTC.

The table lists this clonotype with many counts. The V call is TRBV28, the J call TRBJ2-7, with D possibly being TRBD1 (6 bases). The CDR3 has 15 amino acids. CDR1 is MDHEN, CDR2 SYDVKM, per germline. Trimming removed 5 bases from V and 1 base from J, with 15 bases in between. This CDR3 reads CASSTHRDTSYEQYF. Written as DNA, the CDR3 is TGTGCCAGCAGTACTCACCGGGACACGTCCTACGAGCAGTACTTC.

This chain uses TRBV5-1 with TRBJ1-1, with D possibly matching TRBD1 (5 bases). This CDR3 is 13 amino acids long. CDR1 and CDR2 (germline): SGHRS, YFSETQ. V was shortened by 4 bases and J by 6 bases, with 13 bases between the two germline ends. The CDR3 region is CASSRLMGAEAFF. The CDR3 DNA sequence: TGCGCCAGCAGCCGTCTCATGGGGGCTGAAGCTTTCTTT.

V and J are TRBV7-8 and TRBJ1-5; no clear D. Trimming shortened V by 5 bases and J by 2 bases, and 10 bases separated the two germline ends. CDR1 is SGHVS and CDR2 is FQNEAQ in the germline V gene. The CDR3 has 14 residues. CDR3 sequence (DNA): TGTGCCAGCAGCCTCATTATTGGCAATCAGCCCCAGCATTTT. The encoded protein is CASSLIIGNQPQHF.

The chain is built from TRBV29-1 and TRBJ1-5; D may be TRBD1 (6 bases). With 5 bases removed from V and 2 bases from J, the gap between germline ends came to 13 bases. Germline CDR1 SQVTM, CDR2 ANQGSEA. CDR3 length equals 14 residues. CDR3: CSVLQGTGNQPQHF. The CDR3 DNA is TGCAGCGTTCTACAGGGAACTGGCAATCAGCCCCAGCATTTT.

The chain has TRBV4-1 and TRBJ2-3; D remains ambiguous. This CDR3 has 15 residues. V lost 1 base, J lost 3 bases, and 11 bases lay in between. Germline V gives CDR1 MGHRA, CDR2 YSYEKL. The CDR3 protein is CASSQAQYGTDTQYF. The CDR3 region has the DNA TGCGCCAGCAGCCAAGCCCAGTACGGGACAGATACGCAGTATTTT.